This entry features one T cell receptor beta chain sequence. Its antigen remains unknown. V was trimmed by 4 bases and J by 3 bases, leaving 19 bases between them. Germline V CDR1 and CDR2: SGHAT, FQNNGV. This CDR3 has 17 amino acids. What was sequenced were expressed TCRB transcripts, since all of the isolated RNA had been reverse transcribed. Sequencing used immunoSEQ multiplex PCR; TCRdb keeps in-frame clones, though not all of them. The table lists under 300,000 clones, over 11% of them singletons. The data stem from a study of beta chain features in type 1 diabetes. Study-wide results and caveats: In comparison with healthy donors, patients had naive, central memory and Treg TCRB repertoires that appeared more similar. Type 1 diabetes patients had TCRB CDR3s that were shorter (moderately but significantly so) in all four CD4+ subsets.

The V and J genes are TRBV11-2 and TRBJ2-4, with D possibly being TRBD2 (5 bases). The clonotype comes from a man in his thirties or forties with type 1 diabetes. Sequencing was done on a sample of naive CD4+ T cells from blood. CDR3 amino acids: CASSSDRAVGDKNIQYF. The CDR3, as DNA: TGTGCCAGCAGCTCCGATCGGGCGGTGGGAGACAAAAACATTCAGTACTTC.